This section outlines one TCR beta chain sequence together with its context. Its target is unknown. This sample stems from a study of cytomegalovirus exposure and HLA in healthy donors. V was pared by 1 base and J by 8 bases, with 12 bases between. Germline V gives CDR1 SGHNT, CDR2 YENEEA. This CDR3 has 14 amino acids. Points from the study as a whole: Reports described diagnosis of cytomegalovirus status by the classifier as highly specific and sensitive.

PCR used 60 Vbeta primers and 13 Jbeta primers. This table comes from immunoSEQ multiplex PCR, and its TCRdb copy is limited to in-frame clones, with some not included. The sample gives some 130,000 clones, 55% to 75% of which show up once; roughly 1.6% is in the top ten. Input material: PBMCs. V usage is TRBV11-3 and J usage is TRBJ1-5; D is perhaps TRBD1 (6 bases). The TCR was taken from a man in his thirties or forties in good health and CMV-seropositive. The CDR3 is CASSLAGEGEPQHF. DNA of the CDR3: TGTGCCAGCAGCTTAGCAGGGGAAGGGGAGCCCCAGCATTTT.